This TCR delta chain was documented in a study of γδ T cells in repeated Plasmodium falciparum infection. Study as a whole: Four controlled malaria infections with P. falciparum NF54 spanned less than 850 days. Each infection was followed by sampling at 21 days, plus baseline and some pre-infection draws.

TCRdb re-called the multiplex PCR reads with CATT. This sample has tens of thousands of delta-chain clones, with roughly 1.8% found just once. Vgamma9/Vdelta2+ and Vdelta2-negative gammadelta T cells were flow-sorted from PBMC for bulk sequencing. This clone was observed at least ten times. The translation of this DNA and the TCRdb protein of a much larger clone differ at residue 12, probably owing to a read error; the protein shown here is translated from the DNA. Looked up from germline, CDR1 is GEAIGNYY and CDR2 is EKD. This CDR3 spans 17 amino acids. After removal of 5 bases from V and 3 bases from J, the junction contained 16 bases not matched to a gene.

The TCR sequence derives from a pool of human donors (malaria-infected and uninfected, not separated). The sample consisted of gamma-delta T cells from blood. The V and J genes are TRDV2 and TRDJ1, with 8 bases that match TRDD3. CDR3 DNA: TGTGCCTGTGGAACTAAATCGTACTGGGGGTACGCCGATAAACTCATCTTT. It encodes CACGTKSYWGYADKLIF.